This T cell receptor beta chain was captured in a study of cytomegalovirus exposure and HLA in healthy donors. This CDR3 region has 18 residues. CDR1 and CDR2 from the germline V gene are LGHNA and YNFKEQ. Trimming cost V 0 bases and J 6 bases; bases outside gene matches: 9. Study-wide results and limits: Later analysis placed DRB1 highest and HLA-C lowest in TCR association rates, which differed by HLA locus. The authors enumerated over 150 TCR beta chains as linked to cytomegalovirus. Most sequenced TCRs were rare (though some public TCRs occurred in many donors).

It was with 60 Vbeta and 13 Jbeta primers that the PCR ran. In the original processing: An analysis performed later counted about 80 million unique TCR beta chains (roughly 11 million of them shared). Repertoires were generated with immunoSEQ multiplex PCR, while TCRdb's copy carries only in-frame clones and drops some. D and trimming come from the DNA, and the V and J calls and clone size come from that table. This table has about 170,000 clones, 75% to 85% appearing once. In this sample, this clone turned up once. The antigen is undetermined. This sequence was found in a woman aged 50 to 60 in good health and CMV-seronegative. The chain recombines TRBV4-2 with TRBJ2-7; TRBD2 aligns across 15 bases. The specimen was PBMCs. CDR3 in amino acids: CASSQEGTSGRPGREQYF. CDR3 nucleotides: TGTGCCAGCAGCCAAGAGGGGACTAGCGGGAGGCCCGGACGCGAGCAGTACTTC.